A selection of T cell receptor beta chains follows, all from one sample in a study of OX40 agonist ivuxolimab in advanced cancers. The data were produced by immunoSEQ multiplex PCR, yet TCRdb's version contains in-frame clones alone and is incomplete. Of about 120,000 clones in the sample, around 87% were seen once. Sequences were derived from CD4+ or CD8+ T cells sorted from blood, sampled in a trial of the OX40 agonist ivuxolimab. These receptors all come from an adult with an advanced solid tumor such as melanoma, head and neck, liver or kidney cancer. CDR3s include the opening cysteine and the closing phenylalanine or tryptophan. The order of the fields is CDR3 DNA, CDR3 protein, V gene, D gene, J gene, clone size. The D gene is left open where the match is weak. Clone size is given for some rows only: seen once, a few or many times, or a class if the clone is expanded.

DNA: TGTGCCAGCAGCTTAATTTCGGCGGGGGGGACTGAAGCTTTCTTT
CDR3: CASSLISAGGTEAFF
V: TRBV7-9
D: NA
J: TRBJ1-1
size: NA

DNA: TGTGCCAGCAGCTTTGGCGTCACAGATACGCAGTATTTT
CDR3: CASSFGVTDTQYF
V: TRBV7-2
D: NA
J: TRBJ2-3
size: NA

DNA: TGTGCCAGCAGCCATGGGACAGGCGGAGGGGAGCAGTACTTC
CDR3: CASSHGTGGGEQYF
V: TRBV28
D: TRBD1
J: TRBJ2-7
size: NA

DNA: TGTGCCAGCAGCTTAGCGCTAGGGACAGCCACCTACGAGCAGTACTTC
CDR3: CASSLALGTATYEQYF
V: TRBV7-9
D: TRBD1
J: TRBJ2-7
size: NA

DNA: TGTGCCAGCAGCTTAGGAGGGCAGGGGATGTTCGATACGCAGTATTTT
CDR3: CASSLGGQGMFDTQYF
V: TRBV7-2
D: NA
J: TRBJ2-3
size: NA

DNA: TGTGCCAGCAGCTTACCAGGGAGCGGCTACACCTTC
CDR3: CASSLPGSGYTF
V: TRBV7-6
D: NA
J: TRBJ1-2
size: few

DNA: TGTGCCAGCAGCTCCCCGATGGGGGAGGTAATGAACACTGAAGCTTTCTTT
CDR3: CASSSPMGEVMNTEAFF
V: TRBV7-2
D: NA
J: TRBJ1-1
size: NA

DNA: TGTGCCACCAGCAGAGACGGGGACCGGGACAGACTGTTTTTT
CDR3: CATSRDGDRDRLFF
V: TRBV15
D: TRBD1
J: TRBJ1-4
size: NA

DNA: TGTGCCAGCAGCTCCCGATGGGAGGGTGGAAACACCATATATTTT
CDR3: CASSSRWEGGNTIYF
V: TRBV9
D: NA
J: TRBJ1-3
size: once

DNA: TGTGCCAGCAGCCCTGAAGACAGGCCTCACTCTGGAAACACCATATATTTT
CDR3: CASSPEDRPHSGNTIYF
V: TRBV7-2
D: NA
J: TRBJ1-3
size: NA

DNA: TGCGCCAGCAGCCAAGAATATAACAGAGCCAAAAACATTCAGTACTTC
CDR3: CASSQEYNRAKNIQYF
V: TRBV4-3
D: NA
J: TRBJ2-4
size: once

DNA: TGTGCCAGCAGCTCAGACAGGGCCAAGACCCAGTACTTC
CDR3: CASSSDRAKTQYF
V: TRBV5-6
D: TRBD1
J: TRBJ2-5
size: NA

DNA: TGTGCCAGCGGCCAGGGTAATAACTATGGCTACACCTTC
CDR3: CASGQGNNYGYTF
V: TRBV28
D: NA
J: TRBJ1-2
size: NA

DNA: TGTGCCAGCAGTATCGCCGGGAGAATGAACACTGAAGCTTTCTTT
CDR3: CASSIAGRMNTEAFF
V: TRBV28
D: NA
J: TRBJ1-1
size: NA

DNA: TGCGCCAGCAGCCAAGAGGGGGGCGGGGGCCTTTACTCCTACAATGAGCAGTTCTTC
CDR3: CASSQEGGGGLYSYNEQFF
V: TRBV4-3
D: NA
J: TRBJ2-1
size: NA

DNA: TGTGCCAGCAGACCGGGACGTTCGAACACTGAAGCTTTCTTT
CDR3: CASRPGRSNTEAFF
V: TRBV6-5
D: NA
J: TRBJ1-1
size: NA

DNA: TGTGCCTGGAGTGTACAAGAGAACACTGAAGCTTTCTTT
CDR3: CAWSVQENTEAFF
V: TRBV30
D: NA
J: TRBJ1-1
size: NA

DNA: TGTGCCAGCAGTAACACAGGCGGCTCGGAAGCTTTCTTT
CDR3: CASSNTGGSEAFF
V: TRBV6-6
D: NA
J: TRBJ1-1
size: once

DNA: TGTGCCAGCAGCTTGTACGACGTCGCCTACGAGCAGTACTTC
CDR3: CASSLYDVAYEQYF
V: TRBV5-4
D: NA
J: TRBJ2-7
size: NA

DNA: TGTGCCAGCAGTCCGACTAGCGGAAGCACAGATACGCAGTATTTT
CDR3: CASSPTSGSTDTQYF
V: TRBV6-1
D: TRBD2
J: TRBJ2-3
size: NA

DNA: TGTGCCAGCAGTCCTCAGCGGCAGGCCTACGAGCAGTACTTC
CDR3: CASSPQRQAYEQYF
V: TRBV27
D: NA
J: TRBJ2-7
size: NA

DNA: TGTGCGACGCGAGGTGATCCAGATACGCAGTATTTT
CDR3: CATRGDPDTQYF
V: TRBV19
D: NA
J: TRBJ2-3
size: NA

DNA: TGTGCCAGCAGCCCGGACACCCTAAAGTACAATGAGCAGTTCTTC
CDR3: CASSPDTLKYNEQFF
V: TRBV5-4
D: NA
J: TRBJ2-1
size: NA

DNA: TGTGCCAGCAGACCGACGGCAGTTACCTACAATGAGCAGTTCTTC
CDR3: CASRPTAVTYNEQFF
V: TRBV6-1
D: NA
J: TRBJ2-1
size: NA

DNA: TGTGCCAGCAGCTTACAAAGAGGGGGCGACCAGCCCCAGCATTTT
CDR3: CASSLQRGGDQPQHF
V: TRBV11-3
D: TRBD1
J: TRBJ1-5
size: NA

DNA: TGTGCCAGCTCCCCGGTTCAGGGCGCGGGCATGAACACTGAAGCTTTCTTT
CDR3: CASSPVQGAGMNTEAFF
V: TRBV18
D: NA
J: TRBJ1-1
size: NA

DNA: TGTGCCAGCAATCGAGCAGGGGGTAATCAGCCCCAGCATTTT
CDR3: CASNRAGGNQPQHF
V: TRBV6-6
D: TRBD1
J: TRBJ1-5
size: NA

DNA: TGTGCCAGTAGTATCTCAAGGGGGTCCTATGGAGTGAATTTT
CDR3: CASSISRGSYGVNF
V: TRBV19
D: NA
J: TRBJ1-5
size: few

DNA: TGTGCCAGCAGTTCCGACAGGGGACCCAATCAGCCCCAGCATTTT
CDR3: CASSSDRGPNQPQHF
V: TRBV6-5
D: TRBD1
J: TRBJ1-5
size: NA

DNA: TGTGCCAGCAGCTCGGACTTTAGCTTCACAGATACGCAGTATTTT
CDR3: CASSSDFSFTDTQYF
V: TRBV5-4
D: NA
J: TRBJ2-3
size: NA

DNA: TGTGCCAGCAGTCGAGGTGGTAGGGAAGAAAAACTGTTTTTT
CDR3: CASSRGGREEKLFF
V: TRBV28
D: NA
J: TRBJ1-4
size: NA

DNA: TGTGCCAGTAGTATTGGGTCAGGGGAAGTCTACGAGCAGTACTTC
CDR3: CASSIGSGEVYEQYF
V: TRBV19
D: NA
J: TRBJ2-7
size: NA

DNA: TGCAGTGCTCTACCCTTGAATGGCTACACCTTC
CDR3: CSALPLNGYTF
V: TRBV20-1
D: NA
J: TRBJ1-2
size: NA

DNA: TGTGCCAGCAGCTTAACTCCAGGGACTAGCAGCAATGAGCAGTTCTTC
CDR3: CASSLTPGTSSNEQFF
V: TRBV7-3
D: TRBD2
J: TRBJ2-1
size: NA

DNA: TGTGCCAGCAGCCAGTGGGCGGGCAATGAGCAGTTCTTC
CDR3: CASSQWAGNEQFF
V: TRBV14
D: NA
J: TRBJ2-1
size: NA

DNA: TGTGCCAGCAGCCAAGATCGGGCAGCTGTAAATGAGCAGTTCTTC
CDR3: CASSQDRAAVNEQFF
V: TRBV14
D: NA
J: TRBJ2-1
size: NA

DNA: TGTGCCAGCAGTAACGTGGGACGTTTTGCTGAAGCTTTCTTT
CDR3: CASSNVGRFAEAFF
V: TRBV6-6
D: NA
J: TRBJ1-1
size: NA

DNA: TGTGCCAGCAGCACCTCCGGGGCGGAAGGCTCACCCCTCCACTTT
CDR3: CASSTSGAEGSPLHF
V: TRBV7-2
D: NA
J: TRBJ1-6
size: NA

DNA: TGTGCCAGCAGTGAACTCGGGGGCTACACCTTC
CDR3: CASSELGGYTF
V: TRBV25-1
D: NA
J: TRBJ1-2
size: NA

DNA: TGTGCCAGCAGTCAGGGGAACAATCAGCCCCAGCATTTT
CDR3: CASSQGNNQPQHF
V: TRBV6-5
D: NA
J: TRBJ1-5
size: NA

DNA: TGTGCCAGCAGTAAAACAGCCTTGGGGGGCTATGGCTACACCTTC
CDR3: CASSKTALGGYGYTF
V: TRBV28
D: NA
J: TRBJ1-2
size: NA

DNA: TGTGCCACCAGCAGAGATCACGGGTCCGGAAACACCATATATTTT
CDR3: CATSRDHGSGNTIYF
V: TRBV15
D: NA
J: TRBJ1-3
size: NA

DNA: TGTGCCAGCAGCTTAATGGGCCAGACCCAAGAGACCCAGTACTTC
CDR3: CASSLMGQTQETQYF
V: TRBV7-2
D: NA
J: TRBJ2-5
size: NA

DNA: TGCGCCAGCAGCCAAGATGGCAATCAGCCCCAGCATTTT
CDR3: CASSQDGNQPQHF
V: TRBV4-3
D: NA
J: TRBJ1-5
size: few

DNA: TGCAGCGTTGCCCTAGCGGCCTACAATGAGCAGTTCTTC
CDR3: CSVALAAYNEQFF
V: TRBV29-1
D: TRBD2
J: TRBJ2-1
size: NA

DNA: TGTGCCAGCAGCCCGAAAGGGGTAGATACGCAGTATTTT
CDR3: CASSPKGVDTQYF
V: TRBV7-3
D: NA
J: TRBJ2-3
size: NA

DNA: TGTGCCAGCAGTTCGAAAACAGGGGGAGGATCACCCCTCCACTTT
CDR3: CASSSKTGGGSPLHF
V: TRBV6-5
D: TRBD1
J: TRBJ1-6
size: once

DNA: TGTGCCAGCAGCTTGCGAGGGGAGAGCTCCTACGAGCAGTACTTC
CDR3: CASSLRGESSYEQYF
V: TRBV7-9
D: NA
J: TRBJ2-7
size: NA

DNA: TGTGCCAGCTCACCCTACTATAGCAATCAGCCCCAGCATTTT
CDR3: CASSPYYSNQPQHF
V: TRBV18
D: NA
J: TRBJ1-5
size: NA

DNA: TGTGCCAGCAGATCCCAGACAGGGTCCTATGGCTACACCTTC
CDR3: CASRSQTGSYGYTF
V: TRBV6-5
D: TRBD1
J: TRBJ1-2
size: NA

DNA: TGTGCCACCAGCAGAGGGGTCAATCAGCCCCAGCATTTT
CDR3: CATSRGVNQPQHF
V: TRBV15
D: NA
J: TRBJ1-5
size: NA

DNA: TGTGCCAGCATCTACAGGGTGTCCACCGGGGAGCTGTTTTTT
CDR3: CASIYRVSTGELFF
V: TRBV6-6
D: NA
J: TRBJ2-2
size: NA

DNA: TGTGCCAGCAGCTTGCTGTCAGCACAAGAGACCCAGTACTTC
CDR3: CASSLLSAQETQYF
V: TRBV5-5
D: NA
J: TRBJ2-5
size: NA

DNA: TGTGCCAGCAGTATGGGACAGGGTACCGGCTACACCTTC
CDR3: CASSMGQGTGYTF
V: TRBV28
D: TRBD1
J: TRBJ1-2
size: NA

DNA: TGTGCCATCAGTGGGCAGGGGGGGTACGAGCAGTACTTC
CDR3: CAISGQGGYEQYF
V: TRBV10-3
D: NA
J: TRBJ2-7
size: NA